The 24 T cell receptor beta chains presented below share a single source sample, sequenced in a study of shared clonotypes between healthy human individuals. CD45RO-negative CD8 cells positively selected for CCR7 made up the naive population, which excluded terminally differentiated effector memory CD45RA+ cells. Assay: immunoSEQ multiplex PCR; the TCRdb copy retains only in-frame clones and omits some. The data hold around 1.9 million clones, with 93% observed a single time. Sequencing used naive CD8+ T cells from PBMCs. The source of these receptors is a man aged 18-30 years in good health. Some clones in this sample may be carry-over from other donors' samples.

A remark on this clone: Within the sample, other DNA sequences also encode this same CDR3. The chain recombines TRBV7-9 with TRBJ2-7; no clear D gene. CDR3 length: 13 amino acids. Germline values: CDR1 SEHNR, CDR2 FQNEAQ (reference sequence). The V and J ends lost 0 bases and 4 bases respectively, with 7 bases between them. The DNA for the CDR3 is TGTGCCAGCAGCTTAGCCGGAGCATACGAGCAGTACTTC. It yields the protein CASSLAGAYEQYF.

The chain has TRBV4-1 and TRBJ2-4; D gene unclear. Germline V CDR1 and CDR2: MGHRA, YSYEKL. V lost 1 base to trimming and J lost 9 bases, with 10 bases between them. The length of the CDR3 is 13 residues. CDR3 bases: TGCGCCAGCAGCCAAGTGGCGGACGGCATTCAGTACTTC. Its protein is CASSQVADGIQYF.

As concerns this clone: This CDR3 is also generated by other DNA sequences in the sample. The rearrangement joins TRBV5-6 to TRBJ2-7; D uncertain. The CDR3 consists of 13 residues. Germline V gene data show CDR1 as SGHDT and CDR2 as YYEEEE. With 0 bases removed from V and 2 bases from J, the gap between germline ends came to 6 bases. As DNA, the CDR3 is TGTGCCAGCAGCTTGGAAGGGACCTACGAGCAGTACTTC. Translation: CASSLEGTYEQYF.

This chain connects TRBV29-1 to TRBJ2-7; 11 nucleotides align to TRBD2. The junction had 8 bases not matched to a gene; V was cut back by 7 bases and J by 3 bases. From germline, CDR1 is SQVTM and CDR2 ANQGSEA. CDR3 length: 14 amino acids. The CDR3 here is CSAETGTSGYEQYF. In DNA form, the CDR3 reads TGCAGCGCAGAAACCGGGACTAGCGGCTACGAGCAGTACTTC.

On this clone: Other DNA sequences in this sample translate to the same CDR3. CDR3 in DNA: TGTGCCAGCAGTTTATCAGCATACAATGAGCAGTTCTTC. Its translation: CASSLSAYNEQFF. This chain connects TRBV28 to TRBJ2-1; D is ambiguous. The germline V gene has CDR1 MDHEN and CDR2 SYDVKM. The length of the CDR3 is 13 residues. The V end lost 1 base, the J end lost 4 bases, and 5 bases lay between the germline ends.

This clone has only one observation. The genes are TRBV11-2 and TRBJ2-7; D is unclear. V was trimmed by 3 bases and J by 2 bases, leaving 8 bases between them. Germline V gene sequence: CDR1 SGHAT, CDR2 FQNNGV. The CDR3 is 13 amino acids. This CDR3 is CASSFLLTYEQYF. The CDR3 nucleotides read TGTGCCAGCAGCTTTCTTCTCACCTACGAGCAGTACTTC.

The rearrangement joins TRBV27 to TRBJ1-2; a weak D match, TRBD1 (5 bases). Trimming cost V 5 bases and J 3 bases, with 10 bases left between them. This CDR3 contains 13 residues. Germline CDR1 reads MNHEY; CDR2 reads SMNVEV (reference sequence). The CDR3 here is CASSETGHYGYTF. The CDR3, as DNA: TGTGCCAGCAGTGAAACAGGACACTATGGCTACACCTTC.

CDR3 in DNA: TGCAGCGTTGAACCGGGACAGTACTACAATGAGCAGTTCTTC. Amino acid sequence: CSVEPGQYYNEQFF. J is TRBJ2-1 and V is TRBV29-1; 7 nucleotides align to TRBD1. Germline V gives CDR1 SQVTM, CDR2 ANQGSEA. This CDR3 is built from 14 residues. Losses at the gene ends were 2 bases for V and 3 bases for J; bases not matched to a gene: 4.

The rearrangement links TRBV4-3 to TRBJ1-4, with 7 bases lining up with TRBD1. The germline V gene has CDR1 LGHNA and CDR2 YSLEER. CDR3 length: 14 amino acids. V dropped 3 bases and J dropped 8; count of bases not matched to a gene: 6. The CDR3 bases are TGCGCCAGCAGCCAGGGACAGTATAGCGAAAAACTGTTTTTT. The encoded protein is CASSQGQYSEKLFF.

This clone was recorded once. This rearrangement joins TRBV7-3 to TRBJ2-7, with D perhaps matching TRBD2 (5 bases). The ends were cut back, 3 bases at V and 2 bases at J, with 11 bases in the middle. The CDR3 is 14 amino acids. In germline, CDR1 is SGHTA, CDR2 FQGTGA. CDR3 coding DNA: TGTGCCAGCAGCTTTCTGGGGAGCCCCTACGAGCAGTACTTC. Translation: CASSFLGSPYEQYF.

CDR3 nucleotide sequence: TGTGCCAGCAGCTTAACCCGACTAGCGGGAGTCACCGGGGAGCTGTTTTTT. It yields the protein CASSLTRLAGVTGELFF. This chain uses TRBV11-2 with TRBJ2-2, with 12 bases lining up with TRBD2. In germline, CDR1 is SGHAT, CDR2 FQNNGV. V was clipped by 2 bases and J by 4 bases; unmatched bases: 5. The CDR3 sequence is 17 residues long.

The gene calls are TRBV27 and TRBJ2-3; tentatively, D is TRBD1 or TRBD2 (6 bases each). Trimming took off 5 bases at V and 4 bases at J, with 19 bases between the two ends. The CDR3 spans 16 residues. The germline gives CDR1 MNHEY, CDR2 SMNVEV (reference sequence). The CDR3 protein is CASSDIRVGGPDTQYF. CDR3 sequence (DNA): TGTGCCAGCAGTGACATCCGGGTGGGGGGCCCAGATACGCAGTATTTT.

This chain's CDR3 is CSGLLAGGPHEQFF. CDR3 nucleotides: TGCAGCGGACTTTTAGCGGGAGGGCCCCATGAGCAGTTCTTC. The genes are TRBV29-1 and TRBJ2-1; 11 bases agree with TRBD2. The CDR3 has 14 amino acids. V was pared by 7 bases and J by 8 bases, with 10 bases of the junction left unmatched. The germline V gene encodes CDR1 SQVTM and CDR2 ANQGSEA.

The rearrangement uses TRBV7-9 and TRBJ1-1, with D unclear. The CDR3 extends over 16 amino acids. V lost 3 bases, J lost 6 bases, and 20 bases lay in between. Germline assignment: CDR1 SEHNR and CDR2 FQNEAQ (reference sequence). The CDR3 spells CASSFPAAARMAEAFF. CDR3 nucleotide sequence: TGTGCCAGCAGCTTCCCAGCAGCAGCCCGTATGGCTGAAGCTTTCTTT.

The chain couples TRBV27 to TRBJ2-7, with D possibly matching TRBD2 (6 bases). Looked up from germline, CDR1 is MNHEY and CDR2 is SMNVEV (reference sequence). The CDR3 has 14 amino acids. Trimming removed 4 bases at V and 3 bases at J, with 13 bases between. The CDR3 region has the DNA TGTGCCAGCAGTTCCCGGGACTCTTACTACGAGCAGTACTTC. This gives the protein CASSSRDSYYEQYF.

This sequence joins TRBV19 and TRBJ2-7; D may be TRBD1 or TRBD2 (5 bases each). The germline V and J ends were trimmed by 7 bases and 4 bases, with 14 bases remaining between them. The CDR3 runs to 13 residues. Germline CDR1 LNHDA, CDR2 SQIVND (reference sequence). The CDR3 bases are TGTGCCAGTAATGAGGGGTCTATTTACGAGCAGTACTTC. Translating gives CASNEGSIYEQYF.

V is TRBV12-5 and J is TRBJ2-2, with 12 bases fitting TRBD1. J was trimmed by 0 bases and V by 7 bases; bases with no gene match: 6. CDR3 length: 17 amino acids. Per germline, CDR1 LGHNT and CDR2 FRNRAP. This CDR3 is CASATRDRGPNTGELFF. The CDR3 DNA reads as TGTGCTAGTGCTACCCGGGACAGGGGGCCGAACACCGGGGAGCTGTTTTTT.

As DNA, the CDR3 is TGTGCCAGCAGTACGACAGCGGGGCTACAAGAGACCCAGTACTTC. It yields the protein CASSTTAGLQETQYF. The chain carries TRBV2 and TRBJ2-5, with 7 bases lining up with TRBD2. Trimming removed 5 bases from V and 2 bases from J; junction bases left unmatched: 8. Germline V gene lookup returns CDR1 SNHLY and CDR2 FYNNEI. CDR3 length: 15 amino acids.

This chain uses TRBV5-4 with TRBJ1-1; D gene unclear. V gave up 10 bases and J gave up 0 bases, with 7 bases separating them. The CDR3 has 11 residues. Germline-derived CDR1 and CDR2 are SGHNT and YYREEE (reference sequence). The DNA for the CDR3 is TGTGCCTGGCGTATGAACACTGAAGCTTTCTTT. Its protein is CAWRMNTEAFF.

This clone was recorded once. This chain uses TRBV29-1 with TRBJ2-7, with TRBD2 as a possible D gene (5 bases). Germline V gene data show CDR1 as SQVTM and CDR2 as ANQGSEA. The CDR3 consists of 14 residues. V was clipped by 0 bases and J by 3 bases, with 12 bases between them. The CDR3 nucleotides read TGCAGCGTTGAAGAGGGCCGGGGAATCTACGAGCAGTACTTC. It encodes CSVEEGRGIYEQYF.

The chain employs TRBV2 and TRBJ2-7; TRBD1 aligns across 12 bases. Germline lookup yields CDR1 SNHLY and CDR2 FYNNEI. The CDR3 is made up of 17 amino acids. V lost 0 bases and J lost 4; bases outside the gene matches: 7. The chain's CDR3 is CASSEALTGQGAYEQYF. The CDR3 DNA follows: TGTGCCAGCAGTGAAGCGCTTACGGGACAGGGGGCTTACGAGCAGTACTTC.

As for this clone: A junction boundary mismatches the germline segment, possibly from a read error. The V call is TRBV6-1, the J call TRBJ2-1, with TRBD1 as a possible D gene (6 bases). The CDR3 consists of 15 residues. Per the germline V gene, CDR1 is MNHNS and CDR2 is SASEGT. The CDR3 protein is CASSFLTGSDNEQFF. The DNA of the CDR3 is TGTGCCAGCAGTTTTTTGACAGGCTCCGACAATGAGCAGTTCTTC.

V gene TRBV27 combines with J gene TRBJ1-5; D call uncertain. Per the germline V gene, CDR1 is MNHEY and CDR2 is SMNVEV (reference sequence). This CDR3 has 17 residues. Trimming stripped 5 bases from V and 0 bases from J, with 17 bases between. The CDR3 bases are TGTGCCAGCAGTCTTGTATCCCCGACTGCTAGCAATCAGCCCCAGCATTTT. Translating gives CASSLVSPTASNQPQHF.

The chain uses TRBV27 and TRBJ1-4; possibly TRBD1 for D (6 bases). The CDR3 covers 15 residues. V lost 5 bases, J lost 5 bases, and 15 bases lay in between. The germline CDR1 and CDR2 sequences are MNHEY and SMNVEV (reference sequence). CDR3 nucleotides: TGTGCCAGCAGTCCCCGGGGGGCAGCGAATGAAAAACTGTTTTTT. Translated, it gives CASSPRGAANEKLFF.